The present T cell receptor beta chain was sequenced within a study of T cells in Graves' hyperthyroidism and ophthalmopathy. Whole-study findings and limits: A 13 V-J model separated ophthalmopathy from stable hyperthyroidism.

Exclusion followed for patients with uncontrolled infection, other autoimmune disease, pregnancy or lactation. Clinical symptoms, serum thyroxine and TRAb, thyroid ultrasound and orbital computed tomography together formed the diagnostic basis. The authors took PBMCs from 7.5 to 10 ml fresh peripheral blood. Regions amplified from RNA transcripts were the TCR beta CDR3 regions. The HTBI primer set was used in a first-round RT-PCR of the TCR CDR3. One entry per CDR3 protein results from TCRdb running MiXCR on the multiplex PCR reads. The data show 300,000 to 350,000 distinct CDR3 sequences, around a fifth seen once. This clonotype was counted between two and nine times. What it binds is unknown. The clonotype originates from a woman aged 50 to 60 with Graves' hyperthyroidism. The material sequenced was blood.

CDR3 loop: CASSSVRDRVSYEQYF. CDR3 in DNA: TGCGCCAGCAGCTCAGTCCGGGACAGGGTTTCCTACGAGCAGTACTTC. The rearrangement joins TRBV5-1 to TRBJ2-7; 9 positions match TRBD1. From germline, CDR1 is SGHRS and CDR2 YFSETQ. The J segment lost 1 base and the V segment lost 3 bases, leaving 8 bases of the junction unmatched. The CDR3 contains 16 residues.